The 20 T cell receptor beta chains presented below share a single source sample, sequenced in a study of T cell responses to AZD1222 COVID-19 vaccine. The table came from immunoSEQ multiplex PCR; TCRdb's copy has only in-frame clones and leaves some out. The sample has tens of thousands of clones; less than 90% are singletons. The sequences come from peripheral blood, collected on day 0 of AZD1222 vaccination. The receptors originated from an adult in good health.

The chain recombines TRBV5-8 with TRBJ1-4; no reliable D call. Between the trimmed V and J ends, which lost 2 bases and 0 bases, there was a span of 5 bases. The CDR3 sequence is 14 residues long. Germline CDR1 reads SGHTS; CDR2 reads YDEGEE. Here the CDR3 DNA reads TGTGCCAGCAGCTTCGAATCAACTAATGAAAAACTGTTTTTT. Translation gives CASSFESTNEKLFF.

In this sample, this clone turned up once. This sequence joins TRBV30 and TRBJ1-1; weak D call: TRBD1 (6 bases). The V end was cut by 0 bases, the J end by 4 bases, with 12 bases between. CDR1 is GTSNPN, CDR2 SVGIG, per germline (reference sequence). The CDR3 is made up of 14 amino acids. This CDR3 reads CAWSVWGAGTEAFF. The CDR3 DNA reads TGTGCCTGGAGTGTTTGGGGGGCGGGCACTGAAGCTTTCTTT.

V usage is TRBV6-5 and J usage is TRBJ1-1, with D uncertain. Germline lookup yields CDR1 MNHEY and CDR2 SVGAGI. V dropped 7 bases and J dropped 6 bases, with 15 bases sitting between them. The CDR3 loop spans 13 amino acids. This CDR3 is CASKPERHSEAFF. The CDR3 DNA sequence: TGTGCCAGCAAACCGGAGCGTCACTCTGAAGCTTTCTTT.

The chain employs TRBV4-1 and TRBJ1-2; D might be TRBD1 (6 bases). V gave up 4 bases and J gave up 7 bases, with 19 bases separating them. The CDR3 extends over 15 amino acids. The V gene's germline CDR1 is MGHRA and CDR2 YSYEKL. CDR3 region: CASSPPSSGARGYTF. As DNA, the CDR3 is TGCGCCAGCAGCCCCCCCTCCTCGGGGGCCCGTGGCTACACCTTC.

The V and J genes are TRBV9 and TRBJ2-7, with D maybe TRBD2 (5 bases). V shed 0 bases and J shed 0 bases, with 7 bases lying between them. The CDR3 length is 14 residues. From germline, CDR1 is SGDLS and CDR2 YYNGEE. CDR3 residues: CASSVGTPSYEQYF. The CDR3 region has the DNA TGTGCCAGCAGCGTAGGGACTCCCTCCTACGAGCAGTACTTC.

The chain is built from TRBV19 and TRBJ1-5, with TRBD1 matching over 8 bases. V lost 7 bases to trimming and J lost 1 base; unmatched junction nucleotides: 9. Germline CDR1 and CDR2: LNHDA and SQIVND (reference sequence). This CDR3 contains 16 residues. This chain's CDR3 is CASTPRQGRSNQPQHF. The CDR3 DNA reads as TGTGCCAGTACCCCTCGACAGGGGCGCAGCAATCAGCCCCAGCATTTT.

The genes are TRBV7-9 and TRBJ1-2; D unresolved. The CDR3 runs 12 residues. Germline CDR1 and CDR2: SEHNR and FQNEAQ (reference sequence). V lost 1 base and J lost 6, with 6 bases in between. CDR3 region: CASSLGTDGYTF. Written as DNA, the CDR3 is TGTGCCAGCAGCTTAGGAACCGATGGCTACACCTTC.

The CDR3 DNA follows: TGTGCCAGCAGCCCCAGTGGGGAAGAGACCCAGTACTTC. It yields the protein CASSPSGEETQYF. This rearrangement joins TRBV7-3 to TRBJ2-5; D ambiguous. Trimming took off 5 bases at V and 3 bases at J, with 10 bases between the two ends. The CDR3 extends over 13 amino acids. Germline CDR1 is SGHTA and CDR2 is FQGTGA. The variable domain in full, completed from reference TRBV7-3 and TRBJ2-5, reads GAGVSQTPSNKVTEKGKYVELRCDPISGHTALYWYRQSLGQGPEFLIYFQGTGAADDSGLPNDRFFAVRPEGSVSTLKIQRTERGDSAVYLCASSPSGEETQYFGPGTRLLVL.

The chain combines TRBV6-5 with TRBJ1-6, with TRBD1 as a possible D gene (6 bases). The ends were cut back, 11 bases at V and 6 bases at J, with 14 bases in the middle. The CDR3 has 13 amino acids. The germline V gene has CDR1 MNHEY and CDR2 SVGAGI. CDR3 sequence reads: CAGQTGSNSPLHF. CDR3 bases: TGTGCCGGACAGACAGGAAGTAATTCACCCCTCCACTTT.

The CDR3 reads CASSFLGRGLDEQYF. The CDR3 nucleotides are TGTGCCAGCAGCTTCCTCGGCAGGGGGCTGGACGAGCAGTACTTC. V and J are TRBV5-6 and TRBJ2-7; 8 bases are a match to TRBD1. The CDR3 runs to 15 residues. Germline CDR1 reads SGHDT; CDR2 reads YYEEEE. V was pared by 2 bases and J by 5 bases, with 9 bases of the junction left unmatched. Full variable domain (outside the CDR3, taken from reference TRBV5-6 and TRBJ2-7): DAGVTQSPTHLIKTRGQQVTLRCSPKSGHDTVSWYQQALGQGPQFIFQYYEEEERQRGNFPDRFSGHQFPNYSSELNVNALLLGDSALYLCASSFLGRGLDEQYFGPGTRLTVT.

The chain carries TRBV2 and TRBJ1-1; TRBD1 aligns across 7 bases. CDR1 SNHLY and CDR2 FYNNEI come from the germline V gene. Losses at the gene ends were 7 bases for V and 1 base for J; bases not matched to a gene: 3. CDR3 length: 13 residues. CDR3 sequence reads: CASMGQTNTEAFF. CDR3 nucleotide sequence: TGTGCCAGCATGGGACAGACGAACACTGAAGCTTTCTTT.

The chain has TRBV6-1 and TRBJ1-5, with TRBD1 as a possible D gene (5 bases). The ends were cut back, 0 bases at V and 2 bases at J, with 11 bases in the middle. The CDR3 length is 16 residues. The germline CDR1 and CDR2 sequences are MNHNS and SASEGT. CDR3 sequence: CASSEAAGQGNQPQHF. The CDR3 DNA reads TGTGCCAGCAGTGAAGCGGCAGGGCAGGGCAATCAGCCCCAGCATTTT.

This chain connects TRBV24-1 to TRBJ1-3; no firm D call. Trimming took off 5 bases at V and 2 bases at J, with 0 bases between the two ends. The CDR3 sequence is 11 residues long. CDR1 and CDR2 (germline): KGHDR, SFDVKD. As DNA, the CDR3 is TGTGCCACCAGTGCTGGAAACACCATATATTTT. Encoded protein: CATSAGNTIYF.

The rearrangement uses TRBV21-1 and TRBJ2-5. TRBV21-1 is labeled a pseudogene. The CDR3 length is 15 residues. This CDR3 reads CASSKAQKTQETQYF. The CDR3 DNA reads TGTGCCAGCAGCAAAGCGCAAAAAACCCAAGAGACCCAGTACTTC.

The chain uses TRBV6-5 and TRBJ2-7, with 12 bases matching TRBD1. Trimming at V came to 6 bases and at J to 6 bases, leaving 6 bases not matched to a gene. Germline CDR1 is MNHEY and CDR2 is SVGAGI. The CDR3 is 14 amino acids. The CDR3 loop reads CASSRGTGGREQYF. The CDR3, as DNA: TGTGCCAGCAGCCGAGGGACAGGGGGCCGCGAGCAGTACTTC.

This chain joins TRBV6-1 and TRBJ1-2, with D perhaps TRBD1 (5 bases). CDR3 length equals 11 residues. Germline V gene data show CDR1 as MNHNS and CDR2 as SASEGT. V was pared by 3 bases and J by 11 bases, with 10 bases between. This CDR3 reads CASSEGRRYTF. The CDR3 region has the DNA TGTGCCAGCAGTGAGGGGCGACGTTACACCTTC.

The genes are TRBV25-1 and TRBJ1-6; possible D gene TRBD1, 5 bases. The CDR3 has 14 residues. The V end was cut by 2 bases, the J end by 7 bases, with 9 bases between. From germline, CDR1 is MGHDK and CDR2 SYGVNS. CDR3 nucleotide sequence: TGTGCCAGCAGTGAAAGGTGGGGGAATTCACCCCTCCACTTT. It encodes CASSERWGNSPLHF.

This clone has a handful of counts. The gene calls are TRBV7-2 and TRBJ2-1, with 15 bases aligning to TRBD2. This CDR3 region has 16 residues. Germline lookup yields CDR1 SGHTA and CDR2 FQGNSA. V was pared by 0 bases and J by 9 bases, with 3 bases of the junction left unmatched. In DNA form, the CDR3 reads TGTGCCAGCAGCTTAGCGACGGGACTAGCGGGAGGTGAGCAGTTCTTC. Amino acid sequence: CASSLATGLAGGEQFF.

The V call is TRBV7-9, the J call TRBJ2-1, with unresolved D. Germline lookup yields CDR1 SEHNR and CDR2 FQNEAQ (reference sequence). The V gene lost 4 bases and the J gene lost 6 bases, with 10 bases spanning the gap. CDR3 length equals 13 residues. The DNA of the CDR3 is TGTGCCAGCAGCTCGACCCAGAGCAATGAGCAGTTCTTC. Its protein product is CASSSTQSNEQFF.

The chain carries TRBV7-3 and TRBJ1-2; the match to TRBD1 covers 8 bases. V lost 5 bases to trimming and J lost 8 bases; unmatched junction nucleotides: 16. The germline gives CDR1 SGHTA, CDR2 FQGTGA. The CDR3 extends over 16 amino acids. This CDR3 reads CASSPLSQGDQGGYTF. DNA for the CDR3: TGTGCCAGCAGCCCTCTTTCACAGGGGGACCAAGGCGGCTACACCTTC.